This T cell receptor beta chain was sequenced in a study of blood T cell repertoires in COVID-19. Overall study: Italy, Spain and the United States were the sources of the convalescent and acute COVID-19 samples. From T cells, B-cell-depleted T cells, or PBMCs came the material, which was cDNA or gDNA.

During active infection, Seattle patients enrolled and were then monitored through disease. The table came from immunoSEQ multiplex PCR; TCRdb's copy has only in-frame clones and leaves some out. The repertoire holds about 82,000 clones, with around 82% as singletons. The TCR was taken from a man between 60 and 75 years old with COVID-19, enrolled during active disease. The source material was peripheral blood.

This CDR3 is CASRSGQATYEQYF. In DNA, the CDR3 is TGTGCCAGCAGATCGGGACAGGCGACCTACGAGCAGTACTTC. The chain couples TRBV6-5 to TRBJ2-7; 8 bases are a match to TRBD1. The CDR3 totals 14 residues. Germline V gene sequence: CDR1 MNHEY, CDR2 SVGAGI. J was trimmed by 2 bases and V by 6 bases; bases with no gene match: 6.